This T cell receptor (beta chain) was found in a study of shared clonotypes between healthy human individuals (dated by TCRdb to 2018 to 2020). Turning to the overall study: The cohort comprised a couple of women and a few men aged 18 to 49 years. Between about 0.9 and 10 billion PBMCs per donor were obtained by leukapheresis. To increase sequencing depth and limit assay-specific biases, different laboratories used diverse techniques to prepare libraries and sequence TCR repertoires. To estimate repertoire size and how much clonotype sharing occurs between individuals, the study deeply sequenced the blood TCR repertoires of five healthy adults. For each donor, CD4 naive and CD4 memory were each given three plates, CD8 naive was given two plates, and CD8 memory was given one plate.

TCR CDR3 regions were amplified from genomic DNA by multiplex PCR using the deep immunoSEQ assay. Extracted genomic DNA from each cell subset was spread evenly across all wells of several immunoSEQ 96-well plates, with each plate serving as a replicate. For sorted subsets, each replicate PCR was loaded with 200 ng genomic DNA, equivalent to 30,000 or so T cell genomes. The purified libraries were quantified using a Qubit 3.0 fluorometer, sized with a Bioanalyzer 2100, and then quantified again using the KAPA Library Quantification kit. Every immunoSEQ 96-well plate was sequenced on a separate single-read 150-cycle Illumina NextSeq 550 flow cell. Per the authors' processing: Because the immunoSEQ output included only junctional sequences and no quality scores, the filtering could not be the same as the filtering used for full-length reads. To assign V/J genes and CDR3, sequences were annotated using PyIR, a Python wrapper for IgBLAST v1.9, with IMGT germline references. Reads were removed for weak V/J assignments (E-value above 1e-6), missing CDR3, stop codons, out-of-frame junctions, or ambiguous translated residues. V3J clonotypes were defined as sequences sharing the same inferred V gene, J gene, and CDR3 amino acid sequence. Percentage overlap between repertoires was calculated by dividing the number of shared unique clonotypes by the size of the smaller repertoire. RTK rarefaction, the Chao1 estimator, and Recon v2.1 estimates of unobserved clonotypes were used to assess repertoire richness. Generation probabilities were computed with OLGA for all TCRbeta clonotypes obtained by the gDNA method from several donors. TCRdb re-hosts the immuneACCESS table, in-frame sequences only. Its copies lack some clones; in the studies checked, an unresolved V gene accounts for under half of them, and the cause for the rest is not known. The D gene and trimming were derived from the DNA, and the V and J assignments and clone size from that table. This sample lists approximately 1.9 million clones; about 94% were detected once. The ten largest clones capture around 1.7% of the sample.

About this clone itself: The clone's antigen remains unknown. No base quality information exists; no much larger clone differs at one position.

From the germline V gene, CDR1 is SNHLY and CDR2 is FYNNEI. Trimming takes 5 bases from V and 2 bases from J, and the germline ends sit 15 bases apart. Inclusive of the bounding cysteine and phenylalanine, the CDR3 is 15 residues long. Only the CDR3 region is kept as DNA, spanning 45 bases read in frame from base 1. Broader findings and caveats from the paper: Even with the large sequencing depth, rarefaction of the sorted-subset datasets indicated that sequencing was incomplete. Sharing across a few donors was observed for about 5% of naive CD4, under 4% of naive CD8, 2% to 2.5% of memory CD4, and 0.4% of memory CD8 clonotypes. Pairwise subsampling indicated that sequencing depth was expected to affect the degree of clonotype sharing among donors. Sampling was restricted to blood, and TCR repertoires in tissues likely differ from the TCR repertoires found in blood. Clonotypes shared by all four sorted-subset donors showed higher generation probabilities than non-shared clonotypes. Larger estimated clonotype richness was generally found for naive subsets than for memory subsets. The genetic and exposure-history diversity represented was limited by the small number of donors.

CD8 naive samples were CD45RO-negative cells positively selected for CCR7, giving a CD45RA+CCR7+ population that excluded TemRA cells. The donors were healthy, HIV-negative adults who had no recently reported acute infections or vaccinations. Only Caucasian adults living in Nashville, Tennessee, USA were represented among the donors. Blood was obtained by leukapheresis, after which PBMCs were separated by Ficoll-Histopaque density gradient centrifugation and cryopreserved in liquid nitrogen vapor phase. Analytical flow cytometry was used to check the purity and quantity of every magnetically sorted T cell population. From each sorted fraction, genomic DNA was isolated and quantified by UV absorbance on a Nanodrop 2000c.

The TCR comes from a man between 18 and 29 years old in good health. Some clones in this sample may be carry-over from other donors' samples. The chain employs TRBV2 and TRBJ2-5, with TRBD2 as a weak D call on 6 bases. Material: naive CD8+ T cells from PBMCs. The cell subset or site label corresponds to: CD45RA+CCR7+. CDR3 protein: CASSPRVGGQETQYF. The nucleotides are TGTGCCAGCAGTCCTAGGGTGGGGGGACAAGAGACCCAGTACTTC.